Given below is one T cell receptor (beta chain) in context. Its antigen is unknown. This entry belongs to a study of beta chain features in type 1 diabetes. General study findings and limits: Lower insertion and higher deletion counts appeared at VDJ junctions in type 1 diabetes patients. The study found moderately but significantly shorter TCRB CDR3s in all four CD4+ subsets of Type 1 diabetes patients.

Expressed TCRB transcripts were sequenced, since all the RNA that had been isolated was reverse transcribed. Repertoires were generated with immunoSEQ multiplex PCR, while TCRdb's copy carries only in-frame clones and drops some. The sample comprises more than 250,000 clones, around 21% of which are singletons, and 0.028% rests with the top ten. The V gene's germline CDR1 is LGHNA and CDR2 YSLEER. The V and J ends lost 5 bases and 5 bases, in that order; junction bases with no gene match: 3. CDR3 length: 13 amino acids. Using CD45RO/CCR7/CD25/CD127/CD95/CD27, CD4+ naive, central memory, regulatory and stem cell-like memory cells were sorted.

The sequenced material came from naive CD4+ T cells from blood. This TCR was recovered from a woman between 40 and 55 years old with type 1 diabetes. V usage is TRBV4-3 and J usage is TRBJ2-1; 7 bases fit TRBD1. The CDR3 here is CASSVDRDNEQFF. CDR3 nucleotide sequence: TGCGCCAGCAGCGTAGACAGGGACAATGAGCAGTTCTTC.